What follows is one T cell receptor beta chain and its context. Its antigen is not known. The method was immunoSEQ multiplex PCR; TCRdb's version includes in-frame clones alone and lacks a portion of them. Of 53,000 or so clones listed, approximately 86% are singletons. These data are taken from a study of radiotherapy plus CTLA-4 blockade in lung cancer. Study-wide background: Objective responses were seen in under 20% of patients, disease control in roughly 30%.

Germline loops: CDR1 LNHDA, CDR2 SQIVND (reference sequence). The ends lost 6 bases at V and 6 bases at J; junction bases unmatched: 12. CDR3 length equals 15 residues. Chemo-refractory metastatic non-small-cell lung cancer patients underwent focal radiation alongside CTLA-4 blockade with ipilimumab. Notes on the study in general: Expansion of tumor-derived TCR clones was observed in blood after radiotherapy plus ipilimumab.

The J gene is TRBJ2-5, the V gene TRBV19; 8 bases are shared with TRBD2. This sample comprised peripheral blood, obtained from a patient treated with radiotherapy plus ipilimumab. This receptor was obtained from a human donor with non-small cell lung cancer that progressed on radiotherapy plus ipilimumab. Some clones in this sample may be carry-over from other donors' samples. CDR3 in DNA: TGTGCCAGTAGCCGGGGGAGCGGGGGTGGTCAGACCCAGTACTTC. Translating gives CASSRGSGGGQTQYF.